This T cell receptor (beta chain) stems from a study of shared clonotypes between healthy human individuals (TCRdb year 2020). About the investigation overall: A few men and two women, aged 18 to 49 years, made up the cohort. For each donor, three plates each were used for CD4 naive and CD4 memory, two plates were used for CD8 naive, and one plate was used for CD8 memory. Each donor's leukapheresis produced roughly between about 0.9 and 9.5 billion PBMCs. The study deeply sequenced blood TCR repertoires of five healthy adults to estimate repertoire size and the extent of clonotype sharing between individuals. Different laboratories and diverse techniques were used to prepare libraries and sequence TCR repertoires, to increase sequencing depth and limit assay-specific biases.

Points on this clone: Its antigen remains undetermined. Base qualities were left out, and no much larger clone turns up one base away.

The CDR3 goes from the cysteine to the phenylalanine over 15 residues. This entry keeps only the CDR3 DNA: 45 bases, framed from base 1. The junction carries 21 bases between V and J, which are trimmed by 7 bases and 5 bases respectively. The germline V gene supplies CDR1 SQVTM and CDR2 ANQGSEA. Using the deep immunoSEQ assay, TCR CDR3 regions were amplified from genomic DNA by multiplex PCR. Genomic DNA extracted from each cell subset was distributed evenly over all wells of several immunoSEQ 96-well plates, and each plate served as one replicate. For sorted subsets, 200 ng of genomic DNA, equivalent to around 31,000 T cell genomes, went into each replicate PCR. The purified libraries were quantified using a Qubit 3.0 fluorometer, sized with a Bioanalyzer 2100, and then quantified again using the KAPA Library Quantification kit. A separate single-read 150-cycle Illumina NextSeq 550 flow cell was used to sequence each immunoSEQ 96-well plate. In the paper's pipeline: Because only junctional sequences without quality scores were contained in the immunoSEQ output, filtering matching that applied to full-length reads could not be performed. Sequences were annotated with PyIR, a Python wrapper for IgBLAST v1.9, and V/J genes and CDR3 were assigned using IMGT germline references. Any read was removed if the V/J assignment was weak (E-value above 1e-6), the CDR3 was missing, or the read contained stop codons, out-of-frame junctions, or ambiguous translated residues. A V3J clonotype was defined by an identical inferred V gene, J gene, and CDR3 amino acid sequence. The percentage overlap between two repertoires was calculated by dividing the number of shared unique clonotypes by the size of the smaller repertoire. Repertoire richness was assessed with RTK rarefaction, the Chao1 estimator, and Recon v2.1 estimates of unobserved clonotypes. OLGA was used to compute generation probabilities for all TCRbeta clonotypes that the gDNA method yielded from a handful of donors. As stored in TCRdb, this immuneACCESS dataset retains in-frame rearrangements with V and J assigned. A fraction of the clones does not appear; measured against another copy, unresolved V genes explain less than half of the discrepancy, and the remainder lacks a known reason. V, J and clone size derive from that table, while D and trimming were established from the DNA sequence. Across this sample there are approximately 1,500,000 clones, with 96% seen only once. The ten largest clones add up to roughly 1.2% of the sample.

The paper as a whole reports these results and caveats: Because the study included only a small number of donors, the genetic and exposure-history diversity represented was limited. Incomplete sequencing was indicated by rarefaction of sorted-subset datasets, despite the large sequencing depth. Sampling was restricted to blood, and TCR repertoires in tissue are likely to differ from TCR repertoires in blood. Compared with non-shared clonotypes, clonotypes shared by all four sorted-subset donors had higher generation probabilities. Pairwise subsampling indicated that sequencing depth was expected to affect the degree of clonotype sharing among donors. Sharing across a few donors was observed for 4.5% to 6.5% of naive CD4, under 4% of naive CD8, about 2.3% of memory CD4, and around 0.42% of memory CD8 clonotypes. Larger estimated clonotype richness was generally found for naive subsets than for memory subsets.

Healthy HIV-negative adults with no recently reported acute infections or vaccinations were included as donors. Every donor was a Caucasian adult residing in Nashville, Tennessee, USA. CD4+ T cells were enriched by magnetic negative selection; naive cells were then positively selected on CD45RA, and the negative fraction formed the memory subset. Blood was obtained by leukapheresis, after which PBMCs were separated by Ficoll-Histopaque density gradient centrifugation and cryopreserved in liquid nitrogen vapor phase. Analytical flow cytometry was used to check the purity and quantity of every magnetically sorted T cell population. From each sorted fraction, genomic DNA was isolated and quantified by UV absorbance on a Nanodrop 2000c.

The clonotype originates from a man aged 25-40 years in good health. Sequencing input: naive CD4+ T cells sorted from blood. The sample's cell subset or site label is to be understood as: CD45RA+ positively selected. Recombination joined TRBV29-1 with TRBJ2-1; the D gene cannot be resolved beyond TRBD1 or TRBD2, each matching 5 bases. The DNA sequence is TGCAGCGCTCGCCTGGGGGTAGCGTCCCACAATGAGCAGTTCTTC. Translation gives CSARLGVASHNEQFF.